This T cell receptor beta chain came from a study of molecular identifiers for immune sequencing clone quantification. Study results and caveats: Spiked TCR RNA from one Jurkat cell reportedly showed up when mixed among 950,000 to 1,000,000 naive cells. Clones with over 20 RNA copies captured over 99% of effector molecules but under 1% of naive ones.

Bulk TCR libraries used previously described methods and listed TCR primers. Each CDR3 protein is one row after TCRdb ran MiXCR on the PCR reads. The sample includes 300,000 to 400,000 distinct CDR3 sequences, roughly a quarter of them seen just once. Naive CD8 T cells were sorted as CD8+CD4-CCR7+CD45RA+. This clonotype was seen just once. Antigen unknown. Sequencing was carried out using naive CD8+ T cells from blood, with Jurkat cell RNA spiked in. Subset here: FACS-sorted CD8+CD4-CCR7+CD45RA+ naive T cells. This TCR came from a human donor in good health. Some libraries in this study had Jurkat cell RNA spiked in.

The CDR3 sequence: CASSQDYPGGYEQYF. Here the CDR3 DNA reads TGCGCCAGCAGCCAAGATTACCCAGGGGGCTACGAGCAGTACTTC. The chain combines TRBV4-3 with TRBJ2-7; TRBD1 matches at 7 bases. This CDR3 spans 15 amino acids. The germline CDR1 and CDR2 sequences are LGHNA and YSLEER. V shed 0 bases and J 3 bases; nucleotides not matched to a gene: 5.